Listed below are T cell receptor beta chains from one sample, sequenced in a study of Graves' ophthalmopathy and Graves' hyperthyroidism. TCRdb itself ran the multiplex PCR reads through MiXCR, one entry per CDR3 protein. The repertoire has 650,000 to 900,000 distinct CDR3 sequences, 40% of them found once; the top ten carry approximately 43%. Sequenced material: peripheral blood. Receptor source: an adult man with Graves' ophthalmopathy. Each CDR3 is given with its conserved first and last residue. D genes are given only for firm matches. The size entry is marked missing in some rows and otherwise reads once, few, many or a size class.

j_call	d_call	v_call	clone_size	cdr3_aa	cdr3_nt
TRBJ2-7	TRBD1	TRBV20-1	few	CSALSGQGPYEQYF	TGCAGTGCTCTTTCGGGACAGGGTCCCTACGAGCAGTACTTC
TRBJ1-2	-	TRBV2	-	CASSVARDAVYGYTF	TGTGCCAGCAGCGTGGCACGGGATGCTGTGTATGGCTACACCTTC
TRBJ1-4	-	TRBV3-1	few	CASSPSGVSGEKLFF	TGTGCCAGCAGCCCCAGCGGGGTTAGTGGTGAAAAACTGTTTTTT
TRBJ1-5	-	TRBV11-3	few	CASSQERTAGNQPQHF	TGTGCCAGCAGCCAAGAACGGACAGCGGGCAATCAGCCCCAGCATTTT
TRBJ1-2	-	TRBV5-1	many	CASSSSGGAGYGYTF	TGCGCCAGCAGTTCCTCGGGGGGCGCCGGCTATGGCTACACCTTC
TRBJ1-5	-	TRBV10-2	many	CASSDQRNNQPQHF	TGCGCCAGCAGTGATCAAAGAAACAATCAGCCCCAGCATTTT
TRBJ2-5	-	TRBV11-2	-	CASSLGAGAGETQYF	TGTGCCAGCAGCTTAGGGGCGGGGGCGGGGGAGACCCAGTACTTC
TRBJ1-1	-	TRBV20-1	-	CSARGTASYEAFF	TGCAGTGCTAGAGGGACAGCTAGCTATGAAGCTTTCTTT
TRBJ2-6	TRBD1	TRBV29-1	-	CNVNRGKGNSSGANVLTF	TGCAACGTAAACAGGGGAAAGGGCAACAGCTCTGGGGCCAACGTCCTGACTTTC
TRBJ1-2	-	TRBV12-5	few	CASAKRDTDGYTF	TGTGCTAGTGCCAAAAGGGACACCGATGGCTACACCTTC
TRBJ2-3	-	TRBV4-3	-	CASSQDVQGTTDTQYF	TGCGCCAGCAGCCAAGACGTACAGGGTACGACAGATACGCAGTATTTT
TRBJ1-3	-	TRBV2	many	CASSRDSGNTIYF	TGTGCCAGCAGCAGGGACTCTGGAAACACCATATATTTT
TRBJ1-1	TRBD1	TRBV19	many	CASSPWDRSEAFF	TGTGCCAGTAGTCCCTGGGACAGGTCTGAAGCTTTCTTT
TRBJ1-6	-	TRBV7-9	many	CASSSRTDLNSPLHF	TGTGCCAGCAGCTCCAGGACAGACCTTAATTCACCCCTCCACTTT
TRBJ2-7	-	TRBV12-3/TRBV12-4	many	CASSSTAYEQYF	TGTGCCAGCAGTTCCACAGCCTACGAGCAGTACTTC
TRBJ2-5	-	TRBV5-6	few	CASSFTGPSYQETQYF	TGTGCCAGCAGCTTTACCGGACCCTCGTACCAAGAGACCCAGTACTTC
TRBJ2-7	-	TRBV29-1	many	CSVEAPVVGRESYEQYF	TGCAGCGTTGAAGCCCCGGTTGTAGGTCGGGAGTCCTACGAGCAGTACTTC
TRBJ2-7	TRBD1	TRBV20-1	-	CSAIDTRRGQLYEQYF	TGCAGTGCTATCGACACCCGAAGGGGACAGTTATACGAGCAGTACTTC
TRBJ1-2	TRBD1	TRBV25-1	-	CASSGQGDRGNYGYTF	TGTGCCAGCAGCGGCCAGGGGGACAGGGGTAACTATGGCTACACCTTC
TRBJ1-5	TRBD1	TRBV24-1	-	CASSGGNQPQHF	TGTGCCAGCTCAGGGGGAAATCAGCCCCAGCATTTT
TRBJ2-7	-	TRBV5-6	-	CASSQGQQYF	TGTGCCAGCAGCCAGGGACAGCAGTACTTC
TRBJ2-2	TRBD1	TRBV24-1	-	CATSDPGQGRAGELFF	TGTGCCACCAGTGATCCAGGACAGGGACGGGCCGGGGAGCTGTTTTTT
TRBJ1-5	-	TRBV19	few	CASSIAEGFGDQPQHF	TGTGCCAGTAGTATAGCGGAGGGGTTCGGGGATCAGCCCCAGCATTTT
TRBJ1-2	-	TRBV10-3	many	CAIPGPGAGYTF	TGTGCCATCCCGGGCCCGGGGGCTGGCTACACCTTC
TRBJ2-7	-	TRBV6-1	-	CASSAITYEQYF	TGTGCCAGCAGTGCCATTACCTACGAGCAGTACTTC
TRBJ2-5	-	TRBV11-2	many	CASSSLGTGLGTQYF	TGTGCCAGCAGCTCTCTAGGGACGGGCCTCGGGACCCAGTACTTC
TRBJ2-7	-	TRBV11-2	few	CASSSGLTLTSNEQYF	TGTGCCAGCAGCTCCGGACTGACCTTAACTAGTAACGAGCAGTACTTC